These 3 T cell receptor beta chains share one sample of origin, sequenced in a study of spatial heterogeneity in lung cancer. MiXCR, run by TCRdb on the 5' RACE reads, gives a single entry per CDR3 protein. Among approximately 50,000 distinct CDR3 sequences listed, roughly 8.1% were seen once. Time point of the sample: blood at routine non-recurrence follow-up after resection. Tumor, nontumor lung or frozen PBMC supplied whole RNA that was sequenced unsorted. The source material was PBMCs, sampled at follow-up. These receptors all stem from a female donor with early-stage non-small cell lung cancer.

In this sample, this clonotype turned up a few times. This chain joins TRBV6-5 and TRBJ1-1; the match to TRBD1 covers 8 bases. V shed 4 bases and J 1 base; nucleotides not matched to a gene: 5. The CDR3 is 15 amino acids. The germline CDR1 and CDR2 sequences are MNHEY and SVGAGI. CDR3 residues: CASSSKGQGNTEAFF. The CDR3 nucleotides read TGTGCCAGCAGTTCGAAAGGACAGGGGAACACTGAAGCTTTCTTT.

This clonotype is categorized as medium-sized. The chain employs TRBV5-1 and TRBJ2-2; D gene unclear. This CDR3 comprises 14 residues. The ends were cut back, 7 bases at V and 2 bases at J, with 12 bases in the middle. CDR1 and CDR2 (germline): SGHRS, YFSETQ. The CDR3 is CASRRDGNTGELFF. Written as DNA, the CDR3 is TGCGCCAGCCGGCGAGATGGTAACACCGGGGAGCTGTTTTTT.

This clonotype has ten or more counts. The chain links TRBV5-6 to TRBJ2-7, with 8 bases matching TRBD1. The germline gives CDR1 SGHDT, CDR2 YYEEEE. Trimming at V came to 5 bases and at J to 3 bases, leaving 4 bases not matched to a gene. The CDR3 contains 13 residues. CDR3 residues: CASSSGQGYEQYF. The CDR3, as DNA: TGTGCCAGCAGTTCAGGACAGGGCTACGAGCAGTACTTC. The whole variable domain, remainder taken from reference TRBV5-6 and TRBJ2-7, is DAGVTQSPTHLIKTRGQQVTLRCSPKSGHDTVSWYQQALGQGPQFIFQYYEEEERQRGNFPDRFSGHQFPNYSSELNVNALLLGDSALYLCASSSGQGYEQYFGPGTRLTVT.